This is a list of T cell receptor beta chains from one sample in a study of response to subunit inactivated influenza vaccine. TCRdb ran MiXCR on the RT-PCR reads and lists one entry per CDR3 protein. The repertoire holds just over 300,000 distinct CDR3 sequences, with 21% as singletons. Sequences were derived from PBMCs from blood, sampled around 22 months after vaccination. All receptors derive from a man aged 45-69 years who received an inactivated influenza vaccine. The CDR3 runs from the conserved cysteine through the conserved F or W. Each record gives: D gene, J gene, V gene, clone size, CDR3 DNA, CDR3 protein. A D gene is named only where the DNA matches it firmly. Expanded clones are given a class, and other clones once, few, many or no size at all.

D: -; J: TRBJ2-1; V: TRBV6-2/TRBV6-3; size: -; DNA: TGTGCCAGCAGTAAGGTAACTAGCACCTACAATGAGCAGTTCTTC; CDR3: CASSKVTSTYNEQFF
D: -; J: TRBJ2-1; V: TRBV25-1; size: many; DNA: TGTGCCAGCAGTGAGGGGGCGGCCTACAATGAGCAGTTCTTC; CDR3: CASSEGAAYNEQFF
D: -; J: TRBJ2-1; V: TRBV7-9; size: -; DNA: TGTGCCAGCAGCTCCGAGACTCGGGGTCGGAATGAGCAGTTCTTC; CDR3: CASSSETRGRNEQFF
D: TRBD1; J: TRBJ1-4; V: TRBV30; size: -; DNA: TGTGCCTGGAGGGGACAGTCTAATGAAAAACTGTTTTTT; CDR3: CAWRGQSNEKLFF
D: TRBD2; J: TRBJ2-3; V: TRBV4-1; size: once; DNA: TGCGCCAGCAGCTGGACTAGCGGGAGTTCAGATACGCAGTATTTT; CDR3: CASSWTSGSSDTQYF
D: -; J: TRBJ1-1; V: TRBV5-6; size: few; DNA: TGTGCCAGCAGCTTCGGGGGCGGGAGCACTGAAGCTTTCTTT; CDR3: CASSFGGGSTEAFF
D: TRBD1; J: TRBJ1-5; V: TRBV6-2/TRBV6-3; size: -; DNA: TGTGCCAGCACCCCGACAGGGTGGAATCAGCCCCAGCATTTT; CDR3: CASTPTGWNQPQHF
D: -; J: TRBJ1-6; V: TRBV3-1; size: few; DNA: TGTGCCAGCAACTCGGGACCGCCTAATTCACCCCTCCACTTT; CDR3: CASNSGPPNSPLHF
D: -; J: TRBJ1-3; V: TRBV6-5; size: many; DNA: TGTGCCAGCAGTTACCGCCTTTCAACTGGAAACACCATATATTTT; CDR3: CASSYRLSTGNTIYF
D: -; J: TRBJ1-5; V: TRBV28; size: -; DNA: TGTGCCAGCAGCCGAAGCCCAGGGAGCAATCAGCCCCAGCATTTT; CDR3: CASSRSPGSNQPQHF
D: TRBD1; J: TRBJ2-1; V: TRBV6-1; size: few; DNA: TGTGCCAGCAGTGCAACGGGACAGGCCTTACCGCGGAAGCAGTTCTTC; CDR3: CASSATGQALPRKQFF
D: TRBD2; J: TRBJ2-1; V: TRBV18; size: few; DNA: TGTGCCAGCTCACTACAACTAGCGGGAGGGTTTGATGAGCAGTTCTTC; CDR3: CASSLQLAGGFDEQFF
D: -; J: TRBJ1-4; V: TRBV20-1; size: -; DNA: TGCAGTGCTAGAACGGGAACGGCCTTTGAAAAACTGTTTTTT; CDR3: CSARTGTAFEKLFF
D: TRBD2; J: TRBJ2-1; V: TRBV4-3; size: once; DNA: TGCGCCAGCAGCCAAGCGACTAGCGGGACAATTCCATACAATGAGCAGTTCTTC; CDR3: CASSQATSGTIPYNEQFF
D: TRBD1; J: TRBJ1-3; V: TRBV5-1; size: -; DNA: TGCGCCAGCAGCTCCGGGACAGGGGCCATCTCTGGAAACACCATATATTTT; CDR3: CASSSGTGAISGNTIYF
D: -; J: TRBJ1-3; V: TRBV7-2; size: few; DNA: TGTGCCAGCAGCTTGGGGCAGACCTCTGGAAACACCATATATTTT; CDR3: CASSLGQTSGNTIYF
D: TRBD1; J: TRBJ1-1; V: TRBV6-5; size: -; DNA: TGTGCCAGCAGTTACTGGACAGGGGAAAAGAACACTGAAGCTTTCTTT; CDR3: CASSYWTGEKNTEAFF
D: TRBD1; J: TRBJ1-2; V: TRBV6-5; size: -; DNA: TGTGCCAGCAGTTACGGAGGGACAGACTATGGCTACACCTTC; CDR3: CASSYGGTDYGYTF
D: -; J: TRBJ1-1; V: TRBV12-3/TRBV12-4; size: -; DNA: TGTGCCAGCAGTTTTTACAGGGACACTGAAGCTTTCTTT; CDR3: CASSFYRDTEAFF
D: -; J: TRBJ1-5; V: TRBV6-5; size: many; DNA: TGTGCCAGCAGCCTACACAGCAATCAGCCCCAGCATTTT; CDR3: CASSLHSNQPQHF
D: -; J: TRBJ2-3; V: TRBV2; size: -; DNA: TGTGCCAGCAGTGAGAGTCGGAGTAATACGCAGTATTTT; CDR3: CASSESRSNTQYF
D: -; J: TRBJ2-3; V: TRBV5-1; size: -; DNA: TGCGCCAGCAGCCCGACTAGTGGTTACCCAGATACGCAGTATTTT; CDR3: CASSPTSGYPDTQYF
D: TRBD2; J: TRBJ2-5; V: TRBV29-1; size: -; DNA: TGCAGCGTTGCACTAGCGGGAGGAGCAGAGACCCAGTACTTC; CDR3: CSVALAGGAETQYF
D: -; J: TRBJ1-2; V: TRBV6-5; size: -; DNA: TGTGCCAGCAGTTTCTCCACTCCTAGGGGTGGCTACACCTTC; CDR3: CASSFSTPRGGYTF
D: -; J: TRBJ1-5; V: TRBV28; size: -; DNA: TGTGCCAGCACCAGGGGAATGCAGCCCCAGCATTTT; CDR3: CASTRGMQPQHF
D: -; J: TRBJ1-5; V: TRBV5-8; size: -; DNA: TGTGCCAGCAGCTTGGGAGGGCTTTTCAATCAGCCCCAGCATTTT; CDR3: CASSLGGLFNQPQHF
D: TRBD1; J: TRBJ1-5; V: TRBV15; size: -; DNA: TGTGCCACCAGCAGAGATCTCGGGATGGACAGGAACAATCAGCCCCAGCATTTT; CDR3: CATSRDLGMDRNNQPQHF
D: TRBD1; J: TRBJ1-4; V: TRBV2; size: few; DNA: TGTGCCAGCAGTTCCGGGACAGGGGCGACTAATGAAAAACTGTTTTTT; CDR3: CASSSGTGATNEKLFF